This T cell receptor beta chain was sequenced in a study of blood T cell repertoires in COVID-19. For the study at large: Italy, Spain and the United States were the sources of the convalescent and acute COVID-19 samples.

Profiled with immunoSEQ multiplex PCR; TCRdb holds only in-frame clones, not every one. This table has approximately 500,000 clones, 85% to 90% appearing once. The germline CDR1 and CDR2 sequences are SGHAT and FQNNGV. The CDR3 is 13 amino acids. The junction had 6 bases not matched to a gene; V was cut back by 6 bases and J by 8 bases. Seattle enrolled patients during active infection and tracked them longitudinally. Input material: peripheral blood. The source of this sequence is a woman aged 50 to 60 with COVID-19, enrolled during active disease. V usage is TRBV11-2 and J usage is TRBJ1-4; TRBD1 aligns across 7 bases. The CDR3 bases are TGTGCCAGCAGTCGGACAGGTCGAGAAAAACTGTTTTTT. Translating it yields CASSRTGREKLFF.